Listed below are T cell receptor beta chains from one sample, sequenced in a study of PD-L1 blockade in urothelial cancer. Clones were sequenced by immunoSEQ multiplex PCR, and TCRdb holds only the in-frame ones, with some missing. Of approximately 110,000 clones detected, about 85% appear once; the ten largest clones hold 2% to 2.5%. Sample: PBMCs, taken around atezolizumab (anti-PD-L1) treatment. The receptor set was obtained from a man aged 50 or older with urothelial cancer. Both conserved end residues are part of each CDR3. D genes are given only for firm matches. Size is omitted from some rows. Given values are once, few, many or a class for expanded clones.

D	V	J	size	DNA	CDR3
-	TRBV5-8	TRBJ2-6	-	TGTGCCAGCGGACATATCTTCTCTGGGGCCAACGTCCTGACTTTC	CASGHIFSGANVLTF
-	TRBV7-9	TRBJ2-2	-	TGTGCCAGCAGCTCTAGCGTCCCCGGGGAGCTGTTTTTT	CASSSSVPGELFF
TRBD2	TRBV5-1	TRBJ2-1	few	TGCGCCAGCAGCCCGGGACTAGCGGGAGTTCATGAGCAGTTCTTC	CASSPGLAGVHEQFF
TRBD2	TRBV15	TRBJ2-5	-	TGTGCCACCATAACGGGTGGGGGACTAGCGGGAGAAGAGACCCAGTACTTC	CATITGGGLAGEETQYF
TRBD2	TRBV6-1	TRBJ2-3	-	TGTGCCAGCAGTGAAGGGGGGGGTGCAGATACGCAGTATTTT	CASSEGGGADTQYF
-	TRBV29-1	TRBJ2-7	-	TGCAGCGTTGAAGATCTATATAGCGGCTCCTACGAGCAGTACTTC	CSVEDLYSGSYEQYF
TRBD1	TRBV30	TRBJ1-5	-	TGTGCCTGGAGTCGGACAGGGGGGAATCAGCCCCAGCATTTT	CAWSRTGGNQPQHF
-	TRBV18	TRBJ1-4	-	TGTGCCAGCTCACCGCTCGGCGGTGGGGAAAAACTGTTTTTT	CASSPLGGGEKLFF
-	TRBV4-2	TRBJ2-7	-	TGTGCCAGCAGCCAACCGGGAACCCCCTACGAGCAGTACTTC	CASSQPGTPYEQYF
TRBD1	TRBV30	TRBJ2-7	-	TGTGCCTGGAGAAGACAGGGACCCGTTTGGGAGCAGTACTTC	CAWRRQGPVWEQYF
-	TRBV19	TRBJ2-7	-	TGTGCCAGTCGTCTTAGCGGAGGGGCCTACGAGCAGTACTTC	CASRLSGGAYEQYF
-	TRBV28	TRBJ2-1	-	TGTGCCAGCAGTTTCGACTCGAGCTCCTACAATGAGCAGTTCTTC	CASSFDSSSYNEQFF
-	TRBV28	TRBJ1-6	-	TGTGCCAGCAGTGGGGGGAGGGGAAATTCACCCCTCCACTTT	CASSGGRGNSPLHF
-	TRBV7-9	TRBJ1-1	-	TGTGCCAGCAGCTTAGAATTCCAGGGCTGGAACACTGAAGCTTTCTTT	CASSLEFQGWNTEAFF
-	TRBV5-4	TRBJ1-1	-	TGTGCCAGCATCAAGAGGGTAGGGCGAGGCATGAACACTGAAGCTTTCTTT	CASIKRVGRGMNTEAFF
-	TRBV7-9	TRBJ1-1	-	TGTGCCACCGTCCGGCCGGGGGACACTGAAGCTTTCTTT	CATVRPGDTEAFF
-	TRBV19	TRBJ1-5	medium-sized	TGTGCCACCCACTCCAGGGCAAATCAGCCCCAGCATTTT	CATHSRANQPQHF
TRBD1	TRBV20-1	TRBJ1-4	-	TGCACCGTGGGACAGTCCGGAAAACTGTTTTTT	CTVGQSGKLFF
TRBD1	TRBV30	TRBJ2-1	once	TGTGCCTGGAGTGTACCCGACAGGGAAAACAATGAGCAGTTCTTC	CAWSVPDRENNEQFF
TRBD1	TRBV4-2	TRBJ2-4	-	TGTGCCAGCAGCCGCACGACAGGGGCCGGGGCCAAAAACATTCAGTACTTC	CASSRTTGAGAKNIQYF
TRBD1	TRBV27	TRBJ1-2	once	TGTGCCAGCAGCCCGGACAGGGTTTCTGGCTACACCTTC	CASSPDRVSGYTF
-	TRBV9	TRBJ2-3	-	TGTGCCAGCAGCGGGGGCTTGACGGGCACAGATACGCAGTATTTT	CASSGGLTGTDTQYF
-	TRBV13	TRBJ2-1	-	TGTGCCAGCAGCGCACGGACGGAGGGGGCGGATGAGCAGTTCTTC	CASSARTEGADEQFF
TRBD2	TRBV28	TRBJ2-1	-	TGTGCCAGCAGTCCTGGACTAGCGGGCTACAATGAGCAGTTCTTC	CASSPGLAGYNEQFF
TRBD1	TRBV6-5	TRBJ1-2	-	TGTGCCAGCAGCCTACAGGGGGCAAGCAACTATGGCTACACCTTC	CASSLQGASNYGYTF
TRBD2	TRBV7-2	TRBJ2-2	-	TGTGCCAGCAGCTTACTTGCCGGGGGGAAGACCGGGGAGCTGTTTTTT	CASSLLAGGKTGELFF
TRBD1	TRBV11-3	TRBJ2-1	once	TGTGCCAGCAGCCCCTCGGACAGGGCCTTTACGCATGAGCAGTTCTTC	CASSPSDRAFTHEQFF
-	TRBV10-3	TRBJ2-1	-	TGTGCCATCGGAAGGGTGGCCTCGGGAACGAATGAGCAGTTCTTC	CAIGRVASGTNEQFF
-	TRBV18	TRBJ1-5	few	TGTGCCAGCTCACAGGGGATGATTCAGCCCCAGCATTTT	CASSQGMIQPQHF
-	TRBV21-1	TRBJ1-6	-	TGTGCCAGCAGCAAAGTCTCGGACAGGGGAAATTCACCCCTCCACTTT	CASSKVSDRGNSPLHF
TRBD2	TRBV11-2	TRBJ2-5	-	TGTGCCAGCAGCTCGGGACTAGCGGGAGTAGAGACCCAGTACTTC	CASSSGLAGVETQYF
-	TRBV6-5	TRBJ1-2	-	TGTGCCAGCAGTTACTCCCCGGCGGAGGGATATGGCTACACCTTC	CASSYSPAEGYGYTF
-	TRBV19	TRBJ2-1	-	TGTGCCAGTAGTCCCGAGAGGGAGTCCTACAATGAGCAGTTCTTC	CASSPERESYNEQFF
-	TRBV30	TRBJ1-4	-	TGTGCCTGGACCAGGTCAACTAATGAAAAACTGTTTTTT	CAWTRSTNEKLFF
TRBD1	TRBV9	TRBJ2-1	few	TGTGCCAGCAGCGTAGTTGGACAGGGAAGAAGTGAGCAGTTCTTC	CASSVVGQGRSEQFF
TRBD1	TRBV5-1	TRBJ2-7	-	TGCGCCAGCAGCTTGGCCAAGAACAGGGGATACGAGCAGTACTTC	CASSLAKNRGYEQYF
-	TRBV29-1	TRBJ1-1	-	TGCAGCGTTGAAAATTTCGGGTCGGGTCGGAGAAACACTGAAGCTTTCTTT	CSVENFGSGRRNTEAFF
TRBD2	TRBV14	TRBJ2-7	-	TGTGCCAGCAGCCAAGATTGGACTAGCGGGAGGTTCTACGAGCAGTACTTC	CASSQDWTSGRFYEQYF
TRBD1	TRBV7-6	TRBJ1-2	-	TGTGCCAGCAGCAACGGACAGGGGGAATATGGCTACACCTTC	CASSNGQGEYGYTF
-	TRBV7-3	TRBJ2-5	once	TGTGCCAGCAGCGCGACGGGACAAGAGACCCAGTACTTC	CASSATGQETQYF
TRBD1	TRBV7-6	TRBJ2-2	-	TGTGCCAGCAGCCCTAGAATAGTCGGGACAGGGAACACCGGGGAGCTGTTTTTT	CASSPRIVGTGNTGELFF
-	TRBV19	TRBJ1-5	once	TGTGCCAGTAGTACCCGGGGGGCCGCTTATAGCAATCAGCCCCAGCATTTT	CASSTRGAAYSNQPQHF
-	TRBV9	TRBJ1-1	-	TGTGCCAGCAGCGGAACAAGACAGTCCGACACTGAAGCTTTCTTT	CASSGTRQSDTEAFF
TRBD2	TRBV7-8	TRBJ2-3	once	TGTGCCAGCAGCACCGACTTACTAGCGGGAGTATCAGATACGCAGTATTTT	CASSTDLLAGVSDTQYF
TRBD2	TRBV11-2	TRBJ2-7	-	TGTGCCAGCAGCTTAGCGGGGACTAGCGGCTACGAGCAGTACTTC	CASSLAGTSGYEQYF
-	TRBV5-4	TRBJ1-6	few	TGTGCCAGCAGCTTAGGACAAGGAAACTATAATTCACCCCTCCACTTT	CASSLGQGNYNSPLHF
-	TRBV4-1	TRBJ2-5	-	TGCGCCAGCAGCCAAGATGCCGACAAAAGGGAGACCCAGTACTTC	CASSQDADKRETQYF
-	TRBV9	TRBJ2-1	-	TGTGCCAGCAGTTTAGGGGGGGCCAGGTACAATGAGCAGTTCTTC	CASSLGGARYNEQFF
TRBD2	TRBV28	TRBJ2-7	-	TGTGCCAGCAGTACACTAGCGTCGGGTTACTACGAGCAGTACTTC	CASSTLASGYYEQYF
-	TRBV4-2	TRBJ2-5	-	TGTGCCAGCAGCCGGTCCTACGGGAACCAAGAGACCCAGTACTTC	CASSRSYGNQETQYF
TRBD1	TRBV2	TRBJ1-5	-	TGTGCCAGCAGTGGAGGGGGACAGGGGTTGCGCAATCAGCCCCAGCATTTT	CASSGGGQGLRNQPQHF
-	TRBV6-6	TRBJ1-1	once	TGTGCCAGCAGTTATCCCCAGGGTGCGAACACTGAAGCTTTCTTT	CASSYPQGANTEAFF
-	TRBV7-9	TRBJ2-3	-	TGTGCCAGCAGCTTCGCGGGGAGCACAGATACGCAGTATTTT	CASSFAGSTDTQYF
TRBD1	TRBV19	TRBJ2-2	-	TGTGCCAGTAGTCCGACAGGGACGAACACCGGGGAGCTGTTTTTT	CASSPTGTNTGELFF
TRBD1	TRBV15	TRBJ1-1	-	TGTGCCACCAGCAGCTGGGACAGGACGAACACTGAAGCTTTCTTT	CATSSWDRTNTEAFF